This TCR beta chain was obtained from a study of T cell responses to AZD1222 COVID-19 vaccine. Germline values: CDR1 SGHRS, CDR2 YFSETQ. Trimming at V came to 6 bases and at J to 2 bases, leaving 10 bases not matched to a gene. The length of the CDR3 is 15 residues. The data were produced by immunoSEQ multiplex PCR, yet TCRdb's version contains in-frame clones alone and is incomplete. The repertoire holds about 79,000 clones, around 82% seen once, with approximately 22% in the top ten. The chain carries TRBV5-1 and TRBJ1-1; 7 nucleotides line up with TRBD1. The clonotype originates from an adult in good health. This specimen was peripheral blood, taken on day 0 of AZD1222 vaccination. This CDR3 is CASNLGPGGNTEAFF. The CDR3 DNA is TGCGCCAGCAACCTAGGACCAGGGGGAAACACTGAAGCTTTCTTT.